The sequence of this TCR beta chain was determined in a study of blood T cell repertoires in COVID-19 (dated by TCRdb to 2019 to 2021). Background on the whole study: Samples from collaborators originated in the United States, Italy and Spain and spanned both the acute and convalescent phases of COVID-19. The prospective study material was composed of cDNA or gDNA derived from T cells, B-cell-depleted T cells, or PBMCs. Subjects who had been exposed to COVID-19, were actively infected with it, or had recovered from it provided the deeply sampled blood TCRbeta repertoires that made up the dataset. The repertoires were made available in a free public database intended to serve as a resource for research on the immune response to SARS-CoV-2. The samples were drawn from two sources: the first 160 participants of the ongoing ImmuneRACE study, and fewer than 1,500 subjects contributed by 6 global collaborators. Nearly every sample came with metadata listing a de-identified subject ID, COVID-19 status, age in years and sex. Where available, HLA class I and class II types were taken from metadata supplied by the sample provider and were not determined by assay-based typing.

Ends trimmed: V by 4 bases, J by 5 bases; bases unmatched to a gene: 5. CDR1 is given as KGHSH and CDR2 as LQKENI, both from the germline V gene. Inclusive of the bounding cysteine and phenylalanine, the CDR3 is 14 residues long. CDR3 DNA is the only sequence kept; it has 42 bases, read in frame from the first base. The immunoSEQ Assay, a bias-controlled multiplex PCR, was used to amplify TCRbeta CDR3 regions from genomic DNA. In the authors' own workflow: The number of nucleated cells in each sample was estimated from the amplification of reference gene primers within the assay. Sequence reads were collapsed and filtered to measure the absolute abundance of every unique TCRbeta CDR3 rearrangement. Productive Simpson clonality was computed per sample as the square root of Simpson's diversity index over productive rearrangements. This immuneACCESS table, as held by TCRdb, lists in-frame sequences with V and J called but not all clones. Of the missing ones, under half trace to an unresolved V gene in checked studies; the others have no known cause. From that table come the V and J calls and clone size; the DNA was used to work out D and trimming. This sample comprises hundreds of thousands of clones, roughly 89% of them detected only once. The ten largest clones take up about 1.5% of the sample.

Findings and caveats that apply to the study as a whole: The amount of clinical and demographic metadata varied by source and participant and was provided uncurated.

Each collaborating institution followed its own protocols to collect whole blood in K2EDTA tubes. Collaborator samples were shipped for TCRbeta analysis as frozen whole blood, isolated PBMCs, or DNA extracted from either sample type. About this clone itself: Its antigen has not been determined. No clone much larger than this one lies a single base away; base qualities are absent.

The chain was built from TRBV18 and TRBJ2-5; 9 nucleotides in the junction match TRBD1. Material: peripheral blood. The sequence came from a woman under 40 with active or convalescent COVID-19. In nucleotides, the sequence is TGTGCCAGCTCACTAACAGGGGGCTCGGAGACCCAGTACTTC. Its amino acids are CASSLTGGSETQYF.